What follows are 6 T cell receptor beta chains derived from one specimen sequenced in a study of early T cells in non-severe SARS-CoV-2 infection. TCRdb reanalysed the 5' RACE reads using MiXCR and keeps one entry per CDR3 protein. This sample has about 46,000 distinct CDR3 sequences, with 5% to 5.5% found just once. Sequenced material: whole blood, taken at baseline. These receptors came from an adult who was a healthcare worker with PCR-confirmed SARS-CoV-2 infection or an uninfected control (not recorded which).

The V gene is TRBV4-1, the J gene TRBJ2-5, with 7 nucleotides matching TRBD1. The germline CDR1 and CDR2 sequences are MGHRA and YSYEKL. The CDR3 spans 16 residues. The V gene end was trimmed by 0 bases and the J gene end by 4 bases; junction bases not matched to a gene: 8. The CDR3 reads CASSQEKRQGRETQYF. CDR3 nucleotides: TGCGCCAGCAGCCAAGAAAAGAGACAGGGAAGAGAGACCCAGTACTTC.

This clonotype was seen repeatedly, ten times or more. This chain connects TRBV7-6 to TRBJ2-5, with D unclear. This CDR3 region has 13 residues. Germline-derived CDR1 and CDR2 are SGHVS and FNYEAQ. Deletions cut 2 bases from V and 3 bases from J, with 7 bases between. CDR3 bases: TGTGCCAGCAGCTTATTACTGGAAGAGACCCAGTACTTC. Amino acids: CASSLLLEETQYF. The whole variable domain, remainder taken from reference TRBV7-6 and TRBJ2-5, is GAGVSQSPRYKVTKRGQDVALRCDPISGHVSLYWYRQALGQGPEFLTYFNYEAQQDKSGLPNDRFSAERPEGSISTLTIQRTEQRDSAMYRCASSLLLEETQYFGPGTRLLVL.

This clonotype has ten or more counts. This chain connects TRBV20-1 to TRBJ1-6, with D possibly matching TRBD1 (6 bases). The CDR3 has 15 amino acids. V was cut by 0 bases and J by 6 bases, with 12 bases left in between. Germline lookup yields CDR1 DFQATT and CDR2 SNEGSKA (reference sequence). CDR3 residues: CSAREQGSANSPLHF. CDR3 coding DNA: TGCAGTGCTAGAGAACAGGGTTCGGCTAATTCACCCCTCCACTTT.

This clonotype showed up many times. This chain links TRBV4-1 with TRBJ2-5, with D tentatively TRBD2 (5 bases). V lost 4 bases, J lost 4 bases, and 16 bases lay in between. Per the germline V gene, CDR1 is MGHRA and CDR2 is YSYEKL. CDR3 length: 15 amino acids. This chain's CDR3 is CASSPKGGEIETQYF. The CDR3 coding sequence is TGCGCCAGCAGCCCCAAGGGTGGGGAGATAGAGACCCAGTACTTC.

About this clonotype itself: At one boundary the junction diverges from the germline segment, which might be a read error. The V call is TRBV7-8, the J call TRBJ2-1; 8 bases map to TRBD2. Germline CDR1 is SGHVS and CDR2 is FQNEAQ. The CDR3 is made up of 19 amino acids. The CDR3 sequence is CASGLPPPSGLPHYNEQFF. The CDR3 nucleotides read TGTGCCAGCGGCTTACCCCCCCCTAGCGGGCTCCCCCACTACAATGAGCAGTTCTTC.

The chain couples TRBV3-1 to TRBJ2-7; tentatively, D is TRBD1 (6 bases). The germline CDR1 and CDR2 sequences are LGHDT and YNNKEL (reference sequence). Between the trimmed V and J ends, which lost 4 bases and 2 bases, there was a span of 21 bases. The CDR3 is 17 amino acids. The CDR3 DNA sequence: TGTGCCAGCAGCCCCTCCCTATCGGGACACCCTCCCTACGAGCAGTACTTC. Protein product: CASSPSLSGHPPYEQYF.